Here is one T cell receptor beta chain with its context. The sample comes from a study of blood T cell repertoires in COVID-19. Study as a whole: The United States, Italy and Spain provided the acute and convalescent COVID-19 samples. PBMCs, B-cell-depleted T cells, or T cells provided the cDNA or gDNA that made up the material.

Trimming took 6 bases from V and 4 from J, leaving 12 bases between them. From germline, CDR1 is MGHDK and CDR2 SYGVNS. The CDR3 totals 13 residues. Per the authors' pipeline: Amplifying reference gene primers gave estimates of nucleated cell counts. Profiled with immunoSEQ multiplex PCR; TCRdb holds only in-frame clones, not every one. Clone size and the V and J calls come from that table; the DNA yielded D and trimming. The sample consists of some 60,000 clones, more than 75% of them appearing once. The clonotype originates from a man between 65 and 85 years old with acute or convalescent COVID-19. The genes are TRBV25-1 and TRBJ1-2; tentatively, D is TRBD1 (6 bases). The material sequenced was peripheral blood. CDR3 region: CASRDSGAYGYTF. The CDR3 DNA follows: TGTGCCAGCAGGGACTCAGGGGCCTATGGCTACACCTTC.